The following is a TCR beta chain sequence with its context. Authors' data handling: Quantification of nucleated cells was approximated via reference gene primer amplification. Profiled with immunoSEQ multiplex PCR; TCRdb holds only in-frame clones, not every one. The DNA gave D and trimming, while V, J and clone size come from that table. In the table there are tens of thousands of clones, just over 85% of which are singletons. This sample is drawn from a study of blood T cell repertoires in COVID-19. Looking at the study overall: From the United States, Italy and Spain came samples of acute and convalescent COVID-19.

The CDR3 is 17 residues long. In germline, CDR1 is SGHRS, CDR2 YFSETQ. Trimming removed 0 bases at V and 0 bases at J, with 13 bases between. Sequencing was done on a sample of peripheral blood. This chain uses TRBV5-1 with TRBJ2-4; D is undetermined. The TCR comes from a man between 60 and 75 years old with acute or convalescent COVID-19. This CDR3 reads CASSLVRPQLAKNIQYF. The CDR3 nucleotides are TGCGCCAGCAGCTTGGTGAGGCCGCAACTAGCCAAAAACATTCAGTACTTC.